This TCR beta chain was found in a study of CXCR4 blockade with PD-1 therapy in pancreatic cancer (dated by TCRdb to about 2019). As for the study more broadly: Multiplex immunohistochemistry and TCRbeta immunosequencing of resected pancreatic ductal adenocarcinoma were combined in the study with ex vivo slice culture in which PD-1 and CXCR4 blockade were tested. To look at intratumoral heterogeneity, the researchers TCR-sequenced two geographically distinct regions from each of 6 tumors. The full study reports these points: The frequency of each amino acid clone correlated strongly with the number of distinct nucleotide rearrangements encoding that clone, suggesting convergent selection driven by common tumor antigens. Because only TCRbeta chains were sequenced, true antigen-specificity overlap among convergent dominant clones remained unconfirmed while awaiting paired alpha-beta single-cell sequencing. Tumors had clonal expansion, with a mean productive clonality of approximately 0.14 compared with roughly 0.05 in healthy blood, yet clonality showed no correlation with survival.

As regards this clone: It lacks a known antigen. Per-base quality was not reported, and no clone a single base away is much larger than it.

CDR3 length: 14 amino acids, cysteine to phenylalanine. Only CDR3 DNA is held: 42 bases, read in frame from base 1. CDR1 is given as LNHDA and CDR2 as SQIVND, both from the germline V gene (reference sequence). V loses 7 bases at its end and J loses 5 bases; junction bases beyond the gene matches: 9. TCRbeta CDR3 regions were immunosequenced from extracted DNA using the immunoSEQ Assay at Adaptive Biotechnologies. In the original analysis: To measure the absolute abundance of each unique TCRbeta CDR3, the sequences were collapsed and filtered. Clonality was calculated as 1 minus Pielou's evenness, using only productive in-frame rearrangements. Regional overlap was evaluated by tracking the top 100 nucleotide rearrangements across paired samples, and paired versus unrelated samples were compared using the Morisita index. The immunoSEQ Rearrangement Details tool was used to assess whether nucleotide rearrangements converged onto identical amino acid sequences. The source is immuneACCESS, and TCRdb retained only in-frame sequences with V and J called. Part of the clones is not carried over; for the studies checked, unresolved V genes explain less than half of this, and the remainder is unexplained. V and J calls and clone size are as listed in that table; D and trimming were resolved from the DNA. Within this sample are around 2,700 clones, with approximately 40% of them counted one time only. The ten biggest clones cover around 19% of the sample.

The archived tumor blocks came from patients who had not received neoadjuvant therapy before resection. For the preserved-tissue arm, the study drew on some 30 surgical resection samples taken from about two dozen pancreatic ductal adenocarcinoma patients who had not been treated previously. For the resection arm, DNA was extracted from ten 5-micron curls of FFPE tumor adjacent to the multiplex immunohistochemistry slide. The sequenced material came from tumor tissue. The V and J segments used are TRBV19 and TRBJ1-1; 8 middle bases align to TRBD1. The clonotype was recovered from a human donor with pancreatic ductal adenocarcinoma. The sequenced DNA is TGTGCCAGTACCCATGACAGGGGTAGAACTGAAGCTTTCTTT. It translates to CASTHDRGRTEAFF.